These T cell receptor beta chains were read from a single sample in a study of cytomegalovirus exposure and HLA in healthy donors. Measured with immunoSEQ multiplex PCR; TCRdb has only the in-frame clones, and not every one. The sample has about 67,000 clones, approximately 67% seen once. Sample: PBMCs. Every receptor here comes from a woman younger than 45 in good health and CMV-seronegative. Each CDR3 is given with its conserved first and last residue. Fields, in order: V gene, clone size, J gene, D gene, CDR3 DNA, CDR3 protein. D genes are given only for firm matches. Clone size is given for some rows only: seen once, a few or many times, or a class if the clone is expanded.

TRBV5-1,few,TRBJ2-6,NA,TGCGCCAGCAGCGAAGCACAGGGTTCTGGGGCCAACGTCCTGACTTTC,CASSEAQGSGANVLTF
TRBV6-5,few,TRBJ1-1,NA,TGTGCCAGCAGTGCCTGGACTGTGAACACTGAAGCTTTCTTT,CASSAWTVNTEAFF
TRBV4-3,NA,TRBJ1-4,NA,TGCGCCAGCAGCCAAGGATGGCAAAATGAAAAACTGTTTTTT,CASSQGWQNEKLFF
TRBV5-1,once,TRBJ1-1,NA,TGCGCCAGCAGCCCCCGGACAAACATGGCCACTGAAGCTTTCTTT,CASSPRTNMATEAFF
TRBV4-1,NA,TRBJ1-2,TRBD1,TGCGCCAGCAGCCCCCGGGACAGGGGTACTAACTATGGCTACACCTTC,CASSPRDRGTNYGYTF
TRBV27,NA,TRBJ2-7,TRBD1,TGTGCCAGCAGTCCGAAGGGACAGGGGAACTCCTACGAGCAGTACTTC,CASSPKGQGNSYEQYF
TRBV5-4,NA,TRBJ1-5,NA,TGTGCCAGCAGCAAGACATGGACAGCTAGCAATCAGCCCCAGCATTTT,CASSKTWTASNQPQHF
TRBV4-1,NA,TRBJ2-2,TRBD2,TGCGCCAGCAGGTGCGGGGGGGAACCAGCTCAACACCGGGGAGCTGTTTTT,CASRCGGEPAQHRGAVF
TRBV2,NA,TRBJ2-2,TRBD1,TGTGCCACCAAGACAGGGTCGGTCACCGGGGAGCTGTTTTTT,CATKTGSVTGELFF
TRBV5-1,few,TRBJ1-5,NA,TGCGCCAGCAGCTTTCTGGTCGGTCAGCCCCAGCATTTT,CASSFLVGQPQHF
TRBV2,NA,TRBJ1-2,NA,TGTGCCAGCAGTGATCGGGACACCCCGGGAGGATATGGCTACACCTTC,CASSDRDTPGGYGYTF
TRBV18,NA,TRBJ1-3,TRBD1,TGTGCCAGCTCCGACAGGGCTGGAAACACCATATATTTT,CASSDRAGNTIYF
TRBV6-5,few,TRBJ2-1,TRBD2,TGTGCCAGCAGTTACTCACGGGCGGGGGGTTACAATGAGCAGTTCTTC,CASSYSRAGGYNEQFF
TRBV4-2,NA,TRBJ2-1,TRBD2,TGTGCCAGCAGCCAAGGAGAGGCTAGCGGGGGGGCCAATGAGCAGTTCTTC,CASSQGEASGGANEQFF
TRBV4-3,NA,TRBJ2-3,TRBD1,TGCGCCAGCAGCCAAAACAGGGGAGATACGCAGTATTTT,CASSQNRGDTQYF
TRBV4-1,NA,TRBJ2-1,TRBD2,TGCGCCAGCAGCCCACCTAGCGGGGGGAATGAGCAGTTCTTC,CASSPPSGGNEQFF
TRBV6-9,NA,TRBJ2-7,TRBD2,TGTGCCAGCAGTTACCGGCAAGCGGGGGGCCTTGGGGAGCAGTACTTC,CASSYRQAGGLGEQYF
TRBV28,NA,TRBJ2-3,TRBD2,TGTGCCAGCAGCTGGGAGGGTACGCAGTATTTT,CASSWEGTQYF
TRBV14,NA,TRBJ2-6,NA,TGTGCCAGCAGCCCCTACCTGGCGAGGGGGGCCAACGTCCTGACTTTC,CASSPYLARGANVLTF
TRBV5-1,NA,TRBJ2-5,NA,TGCGCCAGCAGCCTTGAGTGGGCAGAGACCCAGTACTTC,CASSLEWAETQYF
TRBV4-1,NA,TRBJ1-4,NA,TGCGCCAGCAGCCCCGAGGGTTCTAATGAAAAACTGTTTTTT,CASSPEGSNEKLFF
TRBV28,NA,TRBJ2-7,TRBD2,TGTGCCAGCAGCTCCGGGGGGACTACCTACGAGCAGTACTTC,CASSSGGTTYEQYF
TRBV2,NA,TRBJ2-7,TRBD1,TGTGCCAGCAGGGAGACAGGGAACTCCTACGAGCAGTACTTC,CASRETGNSYEQYF
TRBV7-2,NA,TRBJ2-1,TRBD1,TGTGCCAGCAGCCGACAAGGGACAGGGAAGAATAACAATGAGCAGTTCTTC,CASSRQGTGKNNNEQFF
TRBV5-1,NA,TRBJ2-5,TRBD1,TGCGCCAGCAGCTCCGGACAGGGGGCGTGGGAGCAGTACTTC,CASSSGQGAWEQYF